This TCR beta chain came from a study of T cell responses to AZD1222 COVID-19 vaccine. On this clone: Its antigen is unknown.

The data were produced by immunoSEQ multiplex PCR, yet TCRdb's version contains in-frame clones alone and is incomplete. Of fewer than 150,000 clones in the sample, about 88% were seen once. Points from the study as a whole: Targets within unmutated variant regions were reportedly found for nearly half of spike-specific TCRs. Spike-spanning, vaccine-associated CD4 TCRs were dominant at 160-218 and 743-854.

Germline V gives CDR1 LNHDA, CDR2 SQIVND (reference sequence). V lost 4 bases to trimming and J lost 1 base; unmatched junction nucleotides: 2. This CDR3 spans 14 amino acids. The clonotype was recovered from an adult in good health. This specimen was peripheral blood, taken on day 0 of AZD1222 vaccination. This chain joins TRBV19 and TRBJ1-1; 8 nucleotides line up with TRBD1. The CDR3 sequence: CASSRDRRNTEAFF. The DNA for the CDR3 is TGTGCCAGTAGTAGGGACAGGAGGAACACTGAAGCTTTCTTT.